A single sample gave rise to the 3 T cell receptor beta chains below, sequenced in a study of cytomegalovirus exposure and HLA in healthy donors. The PCR contained 60 Vbeta and 13 Jbeta primers. The assay was immunoSEQ multiplex PCR, and TCRdb's table has in-frame clones only and misses some. The table lists some 130,000 clones, around 83% of them singletons. The sample was PBMCs. These receptor sequences come from a male donor in good health and CMV-seropositive.

The chain's CDR3 is CAISDAQGNNYGYTF. The CDR3 DNA is TGTGCCATCAGTGACGCTCAGGGGAATAACTATGGCTACACCTTC. V is TRBV10-3 and J is TRBJ1-2; D possibly corresponds to TRBD1 (6 bases). Germline-derived CDR1 and CDR2 are ENHRY and SYGVKD. V was trimmed by 3 bases and J by 1 base, leaving 12 bases between them. The CDR3 extends over 15 amino acids.

This clone was counted a single time. The chain couples TRBV5-6 to TRBJ2-2; 9 nucleotides match TRBD1. After removal of 3 bases from V and 6 bases from J, the junction contained 0 bases not matched to a gene. The CDR3 is 13 residues long. The germline gives CDR1 SGHDT, CDR2 YYEEEE. This chain's CDR3 is CASSWTGAGELFF. DNA of the CDR3: TGTGCCAGCAGCTGGACAGGGGCCGGGGAGCTGTTTTTT.

This clone was observed once. This chain connects TRBV11-2 to TRBJ2-3; maybe TRBD1 (6 bases). This CDR3 has 15 residues. Germline lookup yields CDR1 SGHAT and CDR2 FQNNGV. V was pared by 5 bases and J by 2 bases, with 14 bases between. The CDR3 is CASSNRADYTDTQYF. The CDR3 DNA reads as TGTGCCAGCAGCAACAGGGCTGACTACACAGATACGCAGTATTTT.